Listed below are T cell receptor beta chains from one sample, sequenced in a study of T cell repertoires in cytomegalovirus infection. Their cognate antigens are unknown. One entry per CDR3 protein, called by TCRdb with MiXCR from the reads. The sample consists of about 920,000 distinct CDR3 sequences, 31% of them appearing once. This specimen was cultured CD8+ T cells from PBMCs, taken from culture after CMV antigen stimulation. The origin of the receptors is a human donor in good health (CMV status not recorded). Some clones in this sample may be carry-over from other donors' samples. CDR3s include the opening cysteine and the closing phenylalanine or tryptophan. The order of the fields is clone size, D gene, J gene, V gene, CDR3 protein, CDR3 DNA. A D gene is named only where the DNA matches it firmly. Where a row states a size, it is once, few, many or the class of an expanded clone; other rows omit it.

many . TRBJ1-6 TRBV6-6 CASSPPQGVNSPLHF TGTGCCAGCAGTCCTCCACAGGGAGTTAATTCACCCCTCCACTTT
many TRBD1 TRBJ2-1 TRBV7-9 CASSSPGQGNNEQFF TGTGCCAGCAGCTCACCGGGACAGGGGAACAATGAGCAGTTCTTC
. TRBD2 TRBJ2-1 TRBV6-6 CASSYVAGAYNEQFF TGTGCCAGCAGTTATGTAGCGGGGGCCTACAATGAGCAGTTCTTC
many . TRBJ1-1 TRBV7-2 CASSRRSFTEAFF TGTGCCAGCAGCCGCAGAAGCTTCACTGAAGCTTTCTTT
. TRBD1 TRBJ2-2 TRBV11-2 CASSYPTGGDPNTGELFF TGTGCCAGCAGCTACCCGACAGGGGGCGATCCGAACACCGGGGAGCTGTTTTTT
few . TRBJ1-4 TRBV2 CACLDGTNEKLFF TGTGCCTGCCTGGACGGTACTAATGAAAAACTGTTTTTT
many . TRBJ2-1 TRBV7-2 CASSLEAGGVEQFF TGTGCCAGCAGCTTAGAGGCTGGAGGGGTTGAGCAGTTCTTC
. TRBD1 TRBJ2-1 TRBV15 CATSRSNRGRHNEQFF TGTGCCACCAGCAGAAGCAACAGGGGACGGCACAATGAGCAGTTCTTC
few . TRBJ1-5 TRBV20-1 CSAKEAWDNQPQHF TGCAGTGCTAAGGAGGCATGGGACAATCAGCCCCAGCATTTT
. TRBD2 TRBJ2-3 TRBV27 CASRIAGGPTDTQYF TGTGCCAGCAGAATAGCGGGGGGGCCGACAGATACGCAGTATTTT
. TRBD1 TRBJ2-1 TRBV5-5 CASSTGQGHNEQFF TGTGCCAGCAGCACGGGACAGGGACACAATGAGCAGTTCTTC
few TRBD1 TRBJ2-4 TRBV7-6 CASSSRDRVTDIQYF TGTGCCAGCAGCTCCCGGGACAGGGTAACGGACATTCAGTACTTC
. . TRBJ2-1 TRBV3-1 CASRLGGYLSYNEQFF TGTGCCAGCAGGTTAGGAGGGTACCTTTCCTACAATGAGCAGTTCTTC
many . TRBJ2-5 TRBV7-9 CASSSVRDEETQYF TGTGCCAGCAGCTCGGTGAGGGACGAAGAGACCCAGTACTTC
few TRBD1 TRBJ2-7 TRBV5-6 CASSLTGQGPYEQYF TGTGCCAGCAGCTTGACCGGACAGGGGCCCTACGAGCAGTACTTC
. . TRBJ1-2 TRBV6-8 CASSRFARDKDYGYTF TGTGCCAGCAGCCGTTTCGCCCGGGACAAAGACTATGGCTACACCTTC
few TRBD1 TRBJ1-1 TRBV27 CASSKGGLGTEAFF TGTGCCAGCAGTAAAGGGGGCCTGGGCACTGAAGCTTTCTTT
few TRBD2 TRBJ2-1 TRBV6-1 CASSLASGGLYNEQFF TGTGCCAGCAGTTTGGCTAGCGGGGGGCTCTACAATGAGCAGTTCTTC
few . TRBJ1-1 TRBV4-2 CASSQDIRSYTEAFF TGTGCCAGCAGCCAGGACATCAGGTCTTACACTGAAGCTTTCTTT
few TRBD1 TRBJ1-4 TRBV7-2 CASSTYRGVGEKLFF TGTGCCAGCAGCACGTACAGGGGAGTCGGTGAAAAACTGTTTTTT
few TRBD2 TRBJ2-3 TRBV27 CASSSLAGGPSDTQYF TGTGCCAGCAGCTCACTAGCGGGGGGGCCATCAGATACGCAGTATTTT
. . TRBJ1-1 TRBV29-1 CSVEDSWELVNTEAFF TGCAGCGTTGAAGATTCATGGGAGCTCGTGAACACTGAAGCTTTCTTT
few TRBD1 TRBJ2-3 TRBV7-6 CASSSAGGFLDTQYF TGTGCCAGCAGCTCTGCAGGGGGATTCTTAGATACGCAGTATTTT
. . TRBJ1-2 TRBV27 CASSELRGAGYTF TGTGCCAGCAGTGAATTGAGGGGCGCTGGCTACACCTTC
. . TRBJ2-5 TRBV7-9 CASSPRPADQETQYF TGTGCCAGCAGCCCCCGGCCGGCAGACCAAGAGACCCAGTACTTC
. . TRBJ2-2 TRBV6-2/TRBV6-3 CASSWRAVRGTGELFF TGTGCCAGCAGTTGGAGGGCAGTAAGAGGGACCGGGGAGCTGTTTTTT
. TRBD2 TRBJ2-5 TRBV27 CASRGGFVQETQYF TGTGCCAGCAGGGGGGGGTTTGTCCAAGAGACCCAGTACTTC
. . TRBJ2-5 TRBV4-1 CASSQDIGGKETQYF TGCGCCAGCAGCCAAGATATCGGGGGCAAGGAGACCCAGTACTTC
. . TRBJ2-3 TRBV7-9 CASQTGSTDTQYF TGTGCCAGCCAAACAGGGTCTACAGATACGCAGTATTTT
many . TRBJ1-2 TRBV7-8 CASSFEPGWRAGYTF TGTGCCAGCAGCTTCGAGCCGGGGTGGAGGGCTGGCTACACCTTC
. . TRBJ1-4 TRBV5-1 CASTLGKLPNEKLFF TGCGCCAGCACGTTGGGAAAGTTGCCTAATGAAAAACTGTTTTTT
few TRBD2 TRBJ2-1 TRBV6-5 CASSLLPGLGNEQFF TGTGCCAGCAGTCTACTCCCGGGACTAGGCAATGAGCAGTTCTTC
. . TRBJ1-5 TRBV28 CASIPRAYSNQPQHF TGTGCCAGCATCCCCCGGGCCTATAGCAATCAGCCCCAGCATTTT
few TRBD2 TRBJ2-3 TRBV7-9 CASSSAGGTSTDTQYF TGTGCCAGCAGCTCAGCGGGGGGTACTAGCACAGATACGCAGTATTTT
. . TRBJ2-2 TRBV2 CAILRGGNTGELFF TGTGCCATCCTACGAGGGGGAAACACCGGGGAGCTGTTTTTT
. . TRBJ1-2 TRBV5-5 CASSPEPGSYGYTF TGTGCCAGCAGCCCCGAACCAGGGAGCTATGGCTACACCTTC
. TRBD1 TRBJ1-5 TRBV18 CASSPDRVFFSNQPQHF TGTGCCAGCTCACCGGACAGGGTTTTTTTCAGCAATCAGCCCCAGCATTTT
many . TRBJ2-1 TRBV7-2 CASSFIPLSYNEQFF TGTGCCAGCAGCTTTATTCCCCTCTCCTACAATGAGCAGTTCTTC